Described below is a single T cell receptor beta chain sequence and its context. Its specificity is unknown. Unique-molecular-identifier-tagged TCR beta cDNA libraries were used. TCRdb passed the PCR reads through MiXCR, listing each CDR3 protein once. The sample yields 650,000 to 900,000 distinct CDR3 sequences, around 46% seen once. Per the germline V gene, CDR1 is SGDLS and CDR2 is YYNGEE. This CDR3 contains 13 residues. V lost 0 bases and J lost 3, with 6 bases in between. The data belong to a study of post-analysis software for immune sequencing data. Across the whole study: There were relapsing-remitting, secondary progressive and progressive-relapsing multiple sclerosis among the disease courses included.

Study-wide findings and caveats: Patients used several TRBV segments, including TRBV5-6, TRBV5-1 and TRBV20-1, more often than controls. Controls showed significantly higher normalized Chao1 diversity than did multiple sclerosis patients. Samples sharing a preparation batch grouped tightly together when assessed by F measure.

The chain carries TRBV9 and TRBJ1-1; D is undetermined. The source is a girl between 10 and 17 years old with multiple sclerosis. The specimen sequenced was blood. This CDR3 reads CASSVGADTEAFF. CDR3 bases: TGTGCCAGCAGCGTAGGGGCCGACACTGAAGCTTTCTTT.